This TCR beta chain derives from a study of blood T cells in healthy people across ages. Germline CDR1 and CDR2: GTSNPN and SVGIG (reference sequence). The CDR3 contains 16 residues. Trimming stripped 3 bases from V and 0 bases from J, with 18 bases between. The use of a sample-barcoded 5' primer and a J-beta primer mix characterized a second PCR of roughly 6 to 12 cycles. TCRdb re-analysed the 5' RACE reads in MiXCR, keeping a single row per CDR3 protein. The profile shows 550,000 to 650,000 distinct CDR3 sequences, under 30% of them singletons. The authors extracted at least 5.5 micrograms of total RNA per sample.

The sequence was collected from a woman older than 75 in good health. Sequencing used blood. The gene calls are TRBV30 and TRBJ2-7; D is unresolved. The CDR3 sequence: CAWSDPGVLLSYEQYF. CDR3 DNA sequence: TGTGCCTGGAGCGACCCCGGCGTCCTGCTCTCCTACGAGCAGTACTTC.